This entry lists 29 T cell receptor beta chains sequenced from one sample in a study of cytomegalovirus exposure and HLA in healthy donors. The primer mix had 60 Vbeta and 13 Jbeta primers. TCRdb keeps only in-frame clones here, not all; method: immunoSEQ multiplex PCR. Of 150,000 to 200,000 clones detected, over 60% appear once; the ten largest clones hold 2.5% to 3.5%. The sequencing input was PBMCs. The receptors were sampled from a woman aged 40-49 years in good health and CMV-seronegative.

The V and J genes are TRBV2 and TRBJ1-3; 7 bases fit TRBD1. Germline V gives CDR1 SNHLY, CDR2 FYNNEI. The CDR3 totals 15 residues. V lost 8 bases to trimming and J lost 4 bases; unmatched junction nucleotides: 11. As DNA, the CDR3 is TGTGCCAGCCCTAACTCGACAGGGCCCGGAAACACCATATATTTT. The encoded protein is CASPNSTGPGNTIYF.

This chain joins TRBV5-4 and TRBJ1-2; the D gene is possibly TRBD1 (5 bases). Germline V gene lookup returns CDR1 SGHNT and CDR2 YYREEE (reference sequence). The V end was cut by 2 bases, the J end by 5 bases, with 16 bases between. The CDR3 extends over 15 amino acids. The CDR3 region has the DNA TGTGCCAGCAGCTTAGGGGTAGTCAACGAATATGGCTACACCTTC. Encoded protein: CASSLGVVNEYGYTF.

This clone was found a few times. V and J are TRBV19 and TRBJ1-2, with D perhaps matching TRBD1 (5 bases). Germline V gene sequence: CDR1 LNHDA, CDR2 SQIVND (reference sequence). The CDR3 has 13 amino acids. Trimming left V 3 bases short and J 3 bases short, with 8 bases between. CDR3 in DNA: TGTGCCAGTAGTATTAAACAGGACTATGGCTACACCTTC. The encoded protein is CASSIKQDYGYTF.

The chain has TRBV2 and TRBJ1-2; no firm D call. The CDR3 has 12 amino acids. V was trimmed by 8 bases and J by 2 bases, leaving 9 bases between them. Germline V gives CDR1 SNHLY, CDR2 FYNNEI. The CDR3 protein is CASSVANYGYTF. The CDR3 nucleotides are TGTGCCAGCTCCGTGGCCAACTATGGCTACACCTTC.

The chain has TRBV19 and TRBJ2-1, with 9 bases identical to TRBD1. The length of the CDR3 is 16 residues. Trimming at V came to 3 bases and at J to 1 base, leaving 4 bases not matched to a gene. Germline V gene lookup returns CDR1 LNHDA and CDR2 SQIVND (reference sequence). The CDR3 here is CASSMGQGRSYNEQFF. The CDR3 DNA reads TGTGCCAGTAGTATGGGACAGGGAAGATCCTACAATGAGCAGTTCTTC. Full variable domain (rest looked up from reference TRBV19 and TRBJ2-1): DGGITQSPKYLFRKEGQNVTLSCEQNLNHDAMYWYRQDPGQGLRLIYYSQIVNDFQKGDIAEGYSVSREKKESFPLTVTSAQKNPTAFYLCASSMGQGRSYNEQFFGPGTRLTVL.

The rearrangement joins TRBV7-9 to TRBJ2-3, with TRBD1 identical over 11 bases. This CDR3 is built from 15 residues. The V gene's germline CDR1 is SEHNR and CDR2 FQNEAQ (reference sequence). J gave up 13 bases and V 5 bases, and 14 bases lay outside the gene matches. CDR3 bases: TGTGCCAGCAGCCCGACGGACAGGGGGCCCCGTCATAAGTATTTT. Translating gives CASSPTDRGPRHKYF. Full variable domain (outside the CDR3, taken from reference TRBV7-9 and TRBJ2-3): DTGVSQNPRHKITKRGQNVTFRCDPISEHNRLYWYRQTLGQGPEFLTYFQNEAQLEKSRLLSDRFSAERPKGSFSTLEIQRTEQGDSAMYLCASSPTDRGPRHKYFGPGTRLTVL.

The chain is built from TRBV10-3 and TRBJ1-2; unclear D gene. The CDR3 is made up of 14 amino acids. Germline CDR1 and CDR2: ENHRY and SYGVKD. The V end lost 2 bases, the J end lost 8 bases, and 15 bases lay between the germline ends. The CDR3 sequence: CAISENGGLGGYTF. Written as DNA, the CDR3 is TGTGCCATCAGTGAGAATGGAGGCCTCGGCGGCTACACCTTC.

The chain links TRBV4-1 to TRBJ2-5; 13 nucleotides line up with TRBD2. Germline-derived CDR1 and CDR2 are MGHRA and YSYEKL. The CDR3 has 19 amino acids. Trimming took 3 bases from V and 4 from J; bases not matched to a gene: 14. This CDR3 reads CASSQYSGTSGVKRETQYF. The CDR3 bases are TGCGCCAGCAGCCAGTACTCCGGGACTAGCGGGGTGAAGAGAGAGACCCAGTACTTC.

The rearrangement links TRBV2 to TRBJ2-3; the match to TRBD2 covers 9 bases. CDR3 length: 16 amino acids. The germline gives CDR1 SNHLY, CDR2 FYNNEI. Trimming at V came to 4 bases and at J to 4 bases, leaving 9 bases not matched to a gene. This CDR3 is CASSVDGGGGPDTQYF. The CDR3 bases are TGTGCCAGCAGTGTAGACGGCGGGGGGGGACCAGATACGCAGTATTTT.

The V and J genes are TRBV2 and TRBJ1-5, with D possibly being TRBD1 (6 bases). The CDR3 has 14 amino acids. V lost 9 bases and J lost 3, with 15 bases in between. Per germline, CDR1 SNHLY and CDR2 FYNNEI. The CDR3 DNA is TGTGCCAGGGGGGGGCTTATACCCAATCAGCCCCAGCATTTT. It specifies CARGGLIPNQPQHF. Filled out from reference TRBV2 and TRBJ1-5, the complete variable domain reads EPEVTQTPSHQVTQMGQEVILRCVPISNHLYFYWYRQILGQKVEFLVSFYNNEISEKSEIFDDQFSVERPDGSNFTLKIRSTKLEDSAMYFCARGGLIPNQPQHFGDGTRLSIL.

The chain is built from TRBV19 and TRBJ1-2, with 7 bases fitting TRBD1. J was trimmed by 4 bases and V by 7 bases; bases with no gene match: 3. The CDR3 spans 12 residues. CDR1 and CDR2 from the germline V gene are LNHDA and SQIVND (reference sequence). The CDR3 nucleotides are TGTGCCAGTATAGGGGGCGGCTATGGCTACACCTTC. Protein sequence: CASIGGGYGYTF.

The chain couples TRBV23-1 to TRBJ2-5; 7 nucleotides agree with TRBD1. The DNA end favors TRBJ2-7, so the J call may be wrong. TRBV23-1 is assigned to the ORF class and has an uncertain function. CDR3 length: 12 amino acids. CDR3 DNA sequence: TGCGCCAGCTTACCTACAGGGGTCGAGCAGTACTTC. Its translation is CASLPTGVEQYF.

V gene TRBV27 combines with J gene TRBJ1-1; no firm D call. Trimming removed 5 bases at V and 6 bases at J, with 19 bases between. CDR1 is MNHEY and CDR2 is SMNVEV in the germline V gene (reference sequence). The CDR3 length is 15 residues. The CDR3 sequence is CASSPKWSFGAEAFF. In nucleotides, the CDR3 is TGTGCCAGCAGTCCGAAATGGAGCTTTGGCGCTGAAGCTTTCTTT.

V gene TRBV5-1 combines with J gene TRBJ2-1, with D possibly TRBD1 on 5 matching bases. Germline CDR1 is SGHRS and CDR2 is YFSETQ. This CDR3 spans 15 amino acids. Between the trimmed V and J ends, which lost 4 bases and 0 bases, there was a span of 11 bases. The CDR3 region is CASSQDTSSYNEQFF. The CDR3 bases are TGCGCCAGCAGCCAGGACACAAGCTCCTACAATGAGCAGTTCTTC.

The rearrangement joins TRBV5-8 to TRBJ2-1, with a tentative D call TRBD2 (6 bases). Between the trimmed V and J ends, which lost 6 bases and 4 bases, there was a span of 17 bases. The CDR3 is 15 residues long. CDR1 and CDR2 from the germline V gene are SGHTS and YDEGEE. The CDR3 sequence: CASTKKGRKYNEQFF. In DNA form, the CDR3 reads TGTGCCAGCACCAAGAAGGGGAGGAAGTACAATGAGCAGTTCTTC.

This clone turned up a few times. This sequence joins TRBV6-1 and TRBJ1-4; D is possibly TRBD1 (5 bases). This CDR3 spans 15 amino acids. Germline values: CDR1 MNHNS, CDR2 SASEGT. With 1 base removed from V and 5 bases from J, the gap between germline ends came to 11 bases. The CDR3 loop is CASSEVGGENEKLFF. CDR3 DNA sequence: TGTGCCAGCAGTGAAGTTGGAGGGGAGAATGAAAAACTGTTTTTT.

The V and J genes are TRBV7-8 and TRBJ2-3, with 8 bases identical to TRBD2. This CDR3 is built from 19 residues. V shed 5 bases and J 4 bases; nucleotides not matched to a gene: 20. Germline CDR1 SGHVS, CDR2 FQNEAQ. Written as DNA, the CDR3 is TGTGCCAGCAGCCCGCAGGGGAGGAAGCGGGGGCTCCGTGCAGATACGCAGTATTTT. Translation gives CASSPQGRKRGLRADTQYF.

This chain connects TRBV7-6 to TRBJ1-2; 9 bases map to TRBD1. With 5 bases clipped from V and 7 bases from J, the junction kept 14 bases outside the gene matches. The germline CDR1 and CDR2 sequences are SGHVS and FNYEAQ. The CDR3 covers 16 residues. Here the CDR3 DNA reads TGTGCCAGCAGCCTATATAAGGGACAGGGCTTAAGTGGCTACACCTTC. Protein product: CASSLYKGQGLSGYTF.

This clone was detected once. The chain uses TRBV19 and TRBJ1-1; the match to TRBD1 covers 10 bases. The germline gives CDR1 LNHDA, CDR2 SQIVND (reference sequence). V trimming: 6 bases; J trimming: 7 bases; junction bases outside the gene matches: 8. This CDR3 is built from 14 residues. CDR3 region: CASRPRDRGLEAFF. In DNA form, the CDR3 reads TGTGCCAGTAGGCCCCGGGACAGGGGTCTTGAAGCTTTCTTT.

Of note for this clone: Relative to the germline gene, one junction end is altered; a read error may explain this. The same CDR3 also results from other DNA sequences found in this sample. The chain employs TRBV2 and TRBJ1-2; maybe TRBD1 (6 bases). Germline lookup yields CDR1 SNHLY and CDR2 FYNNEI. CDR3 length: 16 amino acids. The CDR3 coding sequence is TGCGCCAGCAGTCCCCTATCGACAGGATATAACTATGGCTACACCTTC. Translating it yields CASSPLSTGYNYGYTF.

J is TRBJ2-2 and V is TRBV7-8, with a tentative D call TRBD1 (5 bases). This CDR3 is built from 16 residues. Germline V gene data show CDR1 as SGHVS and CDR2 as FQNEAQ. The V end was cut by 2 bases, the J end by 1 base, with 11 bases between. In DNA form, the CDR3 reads TGTGCCAGCAGCTTAACAAGGGGCGTGAACACCGGGGAGCTGTTTTTT. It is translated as CASSLTRGVNTGELFF.

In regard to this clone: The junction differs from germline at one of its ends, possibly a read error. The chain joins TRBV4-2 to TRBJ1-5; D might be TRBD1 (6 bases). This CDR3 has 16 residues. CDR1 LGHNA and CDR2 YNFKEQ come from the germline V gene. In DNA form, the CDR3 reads TGTGCCAGCAGACAAGGAACCGCAGGGGAACATCAGCCCCAGCATTTT. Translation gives CASRQGTAGEHQPQHF.

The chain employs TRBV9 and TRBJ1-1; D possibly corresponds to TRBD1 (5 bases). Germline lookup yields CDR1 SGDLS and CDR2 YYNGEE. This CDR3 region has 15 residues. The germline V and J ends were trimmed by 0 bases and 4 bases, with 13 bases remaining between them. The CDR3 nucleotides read TGTGCCAGCAGCGTAGTGACGGGGGGAAGCACTGAAGCTTTCTTT. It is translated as CASSVVTGGSTEAFF.

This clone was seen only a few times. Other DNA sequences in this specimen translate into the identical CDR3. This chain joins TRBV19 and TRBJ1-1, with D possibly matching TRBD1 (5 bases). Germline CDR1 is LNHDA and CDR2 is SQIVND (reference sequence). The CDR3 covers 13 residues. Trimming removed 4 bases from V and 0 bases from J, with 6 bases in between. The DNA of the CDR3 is TGTGCCAGTAGTACGACAGTGAACACTGAAGCTTTCTTT. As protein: CASSTTVNTEAFF.

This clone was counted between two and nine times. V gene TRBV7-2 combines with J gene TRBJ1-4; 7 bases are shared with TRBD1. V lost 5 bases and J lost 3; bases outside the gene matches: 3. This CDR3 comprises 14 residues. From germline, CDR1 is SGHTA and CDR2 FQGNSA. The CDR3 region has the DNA TGTGCCAGCAGCGTAGGGACAGCTAATGAAAAACTGTTTTTT. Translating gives CASSVGTANEKLFF.

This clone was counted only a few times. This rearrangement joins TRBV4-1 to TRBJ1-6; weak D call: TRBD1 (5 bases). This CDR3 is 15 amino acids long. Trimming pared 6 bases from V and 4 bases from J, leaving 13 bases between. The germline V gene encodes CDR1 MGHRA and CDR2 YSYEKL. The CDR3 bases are TGCGCCAGCAGTCATGGGGCCGAATATAATTCACCCCTCCACTTT. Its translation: CASSHGAEYNSPLHF.

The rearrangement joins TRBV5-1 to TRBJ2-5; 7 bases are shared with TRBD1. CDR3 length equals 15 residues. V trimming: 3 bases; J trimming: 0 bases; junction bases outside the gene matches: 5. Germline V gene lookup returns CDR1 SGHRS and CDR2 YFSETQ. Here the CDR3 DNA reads TGCGCCAGCAGCTCGGAACAGGGGTACCAAGAGACCCAGTACTTC. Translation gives CASSSEQGYQETQYF.

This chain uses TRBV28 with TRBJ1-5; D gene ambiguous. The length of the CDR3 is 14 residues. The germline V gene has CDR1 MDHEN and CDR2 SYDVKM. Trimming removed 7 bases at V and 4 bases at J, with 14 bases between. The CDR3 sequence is CASKESGKNQPQHF. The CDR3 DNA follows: TGTGCCAGCAAAGAGTCGGGGAAGAATCAGCCCCAGCATTTT.

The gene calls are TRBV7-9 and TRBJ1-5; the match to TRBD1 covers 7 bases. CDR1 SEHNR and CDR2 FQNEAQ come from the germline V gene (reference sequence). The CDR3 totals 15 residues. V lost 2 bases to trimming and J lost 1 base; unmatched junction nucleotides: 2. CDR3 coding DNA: TGTGCCAGCAGCTTACAGGGGGGCAGCAATCAGCCCCAGCATTTT. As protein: CASSLQGGSNQPQHF. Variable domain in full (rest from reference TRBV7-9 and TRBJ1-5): DTGVSQNPRHKITKRGQNVTFRCDPISEHNRLYWYRQTLGQGPEFLTYFQNEAQLEKSRLLSDRFSAERPKGSFSTLEIQRTEQGDSAMYLCASSLQGGSNQPQHFGDGTRLSIL.